This T cell receptor beta chain was profiled in a study of radiation and T cells in renal cell carcinoma. Notes on the study in general: No pretreatment tumor biopsies were available for baseline clonotypes.

Comment on this clone: No antigen is known for it.

V was clipped by 8 bases and J by 6 bases, with 19 bases between them. CDR1 is MNHEY and CDR2 is SVGAGI in the germline V gene. This CDR3 has 14 residues. Produced via immunoSEQ multiplex PCR; TCRdb's table is partial and in-frame only. The sample holds 150,000 to 200,000 clones, roughly nine tenths seen once. Stated time point: blood 4 weeks post-SBRT, at nephrectomy. Regarding treatment: 15 Gy SBRT to primary tumor, nephrectomy 4 weeks later. Nephrectomy followed 15 Gy stereotactic body radiation by 4 weeks. Serial blood draws occurred at baseline and 2 and 4 weeks post-SBRT. The rearrangement links TRBV6-5 to TRBJ1-1, with TRBD1 as a possible D gene (6 bases). This receptor was identified in a woman in her 50s with renal cell carcinoma. The input for sequencing was blood, taken from a patient whose treatment included radiotherapy and nephrectomy. This CDR3 is CASQGGIEVAEAFF. CDR3 DNA: TGTGCCAGCCAAGGGGGAATAGAGGTCGCTGAAGCTTTCTTT.